This T cell receptor beta chain stems from a study of cytomegalovirus exposure and HLA in healthy donors. Study background: Of approximately 400 genotyped donors, more than 70% clustered with self-reported Caucasian donors.

Of note for this clone: What it recognizes is unknown.

The CDR3 sequence is 15 residues long. Trimming pared 4 bases from V and 2 bases from J, leaving 15 bases between. Germline CDR1 and CDR2: MNHEY and SMNVEV (reference sequence). Donors had nominal health at sampling but likely had unrecorded immune exposures. Overall study findings and caveats: A prior analysis recorded that most TCR beta V segments were productive about 90% or about 30% of the time. Presence/absence analysis assumed near-uniform sequencing depth across donors.

The PCR used 60 Vbeta and 13 Jbeta primers. Sequenced by immunoSEQ multiplex PCR; TCRdb stores in-frame clones only, minus some. The sample includes around 20,000 clones, 70% to 85% of them seen just once. This TCR was recovered from a human donor in good health. Sequencing was done on a sample of PBMCs. This chain uses TRBV27 with TRBJ2-7; TRBD2 is a possible D gene (5 bases). CDR3 nucleotides: TGTGCCAGCAGTTACACACGGAGCGGCGCCTACGAGCAGTACTTC. This gives the protein CASSYTRSGAYEQYF.